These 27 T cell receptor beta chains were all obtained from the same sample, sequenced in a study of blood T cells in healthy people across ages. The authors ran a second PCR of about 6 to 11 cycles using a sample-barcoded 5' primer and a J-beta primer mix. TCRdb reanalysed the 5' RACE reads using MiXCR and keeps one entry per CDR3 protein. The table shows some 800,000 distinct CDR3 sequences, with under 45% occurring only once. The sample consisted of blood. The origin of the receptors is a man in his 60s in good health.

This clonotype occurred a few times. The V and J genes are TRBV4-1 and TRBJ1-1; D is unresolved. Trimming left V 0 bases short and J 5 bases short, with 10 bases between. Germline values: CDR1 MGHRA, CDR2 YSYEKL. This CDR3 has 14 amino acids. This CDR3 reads CASSQERFGTEAFF. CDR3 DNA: TGCGCCAGCAGCCAAGAAAGGTTCGGGACTGAAGCTTTCTTT.

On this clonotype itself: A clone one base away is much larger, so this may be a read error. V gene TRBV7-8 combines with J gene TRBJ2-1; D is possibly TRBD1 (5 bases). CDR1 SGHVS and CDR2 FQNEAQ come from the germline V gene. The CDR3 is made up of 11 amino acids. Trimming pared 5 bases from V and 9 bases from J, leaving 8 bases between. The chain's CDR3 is CASSPGAEQFF. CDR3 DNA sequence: TGTGCCAGCAGCCCTGGGGCTGAGCAGTTCTTC.

The CDR3 is CASSDASGTGAFNEQFF. The CDR3 bases are TGTGCCAGCAGCGACGCTTCCGGGACAGGGGCATTCAATGAGCAGTTCTTC. The J gene is TRBJ2-1, the V gene TRBV7-8; 10 nucleotides line up with TRBD1. The CDR3 is made up of 17 amino acids. V trimming: 5 bases; J trimming: 6 bases; junction bases outside the gene matches: 13. CDR1 SGHVS and CDR2 FQNEAQ come from the germline V gene.

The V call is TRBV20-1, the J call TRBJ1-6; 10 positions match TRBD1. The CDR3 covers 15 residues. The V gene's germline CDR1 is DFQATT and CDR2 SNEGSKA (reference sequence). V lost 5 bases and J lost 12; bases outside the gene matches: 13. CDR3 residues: CSARLPGQGTGPLHF. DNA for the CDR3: TGCAGTGCTCGTCTACCGGGACAGGGGACGGGACCCCTCCACTTT.

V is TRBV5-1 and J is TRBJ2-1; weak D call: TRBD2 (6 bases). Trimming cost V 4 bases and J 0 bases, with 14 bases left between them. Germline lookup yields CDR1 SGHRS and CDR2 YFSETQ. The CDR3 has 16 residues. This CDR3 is CASSARGRSSYNEQFF. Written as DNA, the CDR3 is TGCGCCAGCAGCGCCCGGGGGAGGAGCTCCTACAATGAGCAGTTCTTC.

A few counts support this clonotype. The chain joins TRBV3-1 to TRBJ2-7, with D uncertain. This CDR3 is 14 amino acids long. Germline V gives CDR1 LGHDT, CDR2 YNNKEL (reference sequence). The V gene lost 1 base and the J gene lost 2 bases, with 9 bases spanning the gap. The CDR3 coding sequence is TGTGCCAGCAGCCAAGCAGGAAGTACCTACGAGCAGTACTTC. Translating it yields CASSQAGSTYEQYF.

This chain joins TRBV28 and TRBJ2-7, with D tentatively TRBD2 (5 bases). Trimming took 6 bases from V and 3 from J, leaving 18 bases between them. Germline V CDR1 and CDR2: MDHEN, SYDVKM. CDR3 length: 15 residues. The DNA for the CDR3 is TGTGCCAGCAGCCCCACGGGCCCGGGATACTACGAGCAGTACTTC. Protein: CASSPTGPGYYEQYF.

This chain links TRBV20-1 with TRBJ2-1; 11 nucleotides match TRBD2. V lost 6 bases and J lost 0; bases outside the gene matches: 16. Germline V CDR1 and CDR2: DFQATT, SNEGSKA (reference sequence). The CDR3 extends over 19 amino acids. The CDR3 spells CSAIGQGLAGGSSYNEQFF. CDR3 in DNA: TGCAGTGCCATTGGACAGGGGCTAGCGGGGGGCAGCTCCTACAATGAGCAGTTCTTC.

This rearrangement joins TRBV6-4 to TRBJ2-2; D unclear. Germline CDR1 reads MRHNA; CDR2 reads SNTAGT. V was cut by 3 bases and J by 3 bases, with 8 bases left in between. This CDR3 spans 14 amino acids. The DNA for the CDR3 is TGTGCCAGCAGTGAACAGTCATACACCGGGGAGCTGTTTTTT. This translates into CASSEQSYTGELFF.

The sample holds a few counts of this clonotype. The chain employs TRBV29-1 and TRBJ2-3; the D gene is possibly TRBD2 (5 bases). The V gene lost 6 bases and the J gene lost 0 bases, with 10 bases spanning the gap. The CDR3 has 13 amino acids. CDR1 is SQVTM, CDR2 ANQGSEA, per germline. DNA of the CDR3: TGCAGCGTAGCCGGGATTAGCACAGATACGCAGTATTTT. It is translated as CSVAGISTDTQYF.

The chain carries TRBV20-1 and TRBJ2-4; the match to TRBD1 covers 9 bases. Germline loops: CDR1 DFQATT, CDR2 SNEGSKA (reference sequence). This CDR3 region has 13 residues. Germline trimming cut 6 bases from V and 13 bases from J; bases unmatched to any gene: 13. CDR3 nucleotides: TGCAGTGCGGGGGACAGGGCTGGGTTTGGGCAGTACTTC. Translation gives CSAGDRAGFGQYF.

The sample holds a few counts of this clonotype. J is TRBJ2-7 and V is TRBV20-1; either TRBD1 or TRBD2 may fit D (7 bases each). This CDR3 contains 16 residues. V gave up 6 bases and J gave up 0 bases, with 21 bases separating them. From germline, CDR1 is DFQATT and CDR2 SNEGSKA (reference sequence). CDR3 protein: CSATNPGGGASYEQYF. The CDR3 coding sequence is TGCAGTGCAACAAATCCAGGGGGGGGCGCCTCCTACGAGCAGTACTTC.

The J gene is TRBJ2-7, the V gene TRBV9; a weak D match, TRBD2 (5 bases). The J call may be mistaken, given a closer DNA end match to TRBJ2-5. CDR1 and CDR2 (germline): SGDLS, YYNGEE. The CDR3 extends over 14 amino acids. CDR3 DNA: TGTGCCAGCAGCGTAGGTTGGACTCAAGAGACCCAGTACTTC. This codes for CASSVGWTQETQYF.

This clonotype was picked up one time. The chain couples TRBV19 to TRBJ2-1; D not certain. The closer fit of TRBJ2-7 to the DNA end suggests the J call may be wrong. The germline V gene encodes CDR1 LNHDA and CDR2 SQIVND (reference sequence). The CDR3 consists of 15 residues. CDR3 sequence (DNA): TGTGCCAGTAGTCACCAGTGGACCTCCTACAATGAGCAGTACTTC. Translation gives CASSHQWTSYNEQYF.

The CDR3 DNA reads as TGCGCTGCCAGGGAATCGGGCGATCAGCCCCAGCATTTT. Encoded protein: CAARESGDQPQHF. V gene TRBV5-1 combines with J gene TRBJ1-5; tentative D call: TRBD1 (5 bases). This CDR3 region has 13 residues. Germline CDR1 is SGHRS and CDR2 is YFSETQ.

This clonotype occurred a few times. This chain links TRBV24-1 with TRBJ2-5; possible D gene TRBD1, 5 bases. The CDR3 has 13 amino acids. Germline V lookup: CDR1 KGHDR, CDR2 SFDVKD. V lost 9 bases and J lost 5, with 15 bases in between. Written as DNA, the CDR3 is TGTGCCACCGGCTTAGGGGCCGTGGAGACCCAGTACTTC. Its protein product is CATGLGAVETQYF.

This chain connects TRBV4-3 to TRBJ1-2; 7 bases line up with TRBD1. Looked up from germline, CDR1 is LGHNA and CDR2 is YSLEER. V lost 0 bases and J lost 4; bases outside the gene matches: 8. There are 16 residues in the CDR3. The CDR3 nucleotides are TGCGCCAGCAGCCAAGATAGGGAGACAGGGACCTATGGCTACACCTTC. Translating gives CASSQDRETGTYGYTF.

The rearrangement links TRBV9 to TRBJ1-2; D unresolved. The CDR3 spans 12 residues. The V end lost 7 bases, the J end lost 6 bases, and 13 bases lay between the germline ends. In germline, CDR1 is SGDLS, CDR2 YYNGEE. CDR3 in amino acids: CASFGQTNGYTF. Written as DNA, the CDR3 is TGTGCCAGCTTTGGGCAGACTAATGGCTACACCTTC.

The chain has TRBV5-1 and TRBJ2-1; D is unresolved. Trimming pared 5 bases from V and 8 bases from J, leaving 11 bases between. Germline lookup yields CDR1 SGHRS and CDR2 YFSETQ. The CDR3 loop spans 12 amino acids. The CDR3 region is CASRELGDEQFF. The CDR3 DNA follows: TGCGCCAGCAGAGAATTGGGCGATGAGCAGTTCTTC.

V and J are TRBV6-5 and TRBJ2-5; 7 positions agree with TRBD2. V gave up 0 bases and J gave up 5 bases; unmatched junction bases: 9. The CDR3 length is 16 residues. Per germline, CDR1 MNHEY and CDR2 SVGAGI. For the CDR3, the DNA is TGTGCCAGCAGTTACTCTGAGGTAGCGGGCTTGGAGACCCAGTACTTC. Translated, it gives CASSYSEVAGLETQYF.

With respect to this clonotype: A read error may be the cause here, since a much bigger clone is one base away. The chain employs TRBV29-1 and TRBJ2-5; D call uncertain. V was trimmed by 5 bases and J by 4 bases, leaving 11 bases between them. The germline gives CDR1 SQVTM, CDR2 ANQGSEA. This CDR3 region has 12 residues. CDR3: CSVCRVGETQYF. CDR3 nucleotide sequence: TGCAGCGTTTGCCGGGTAGGAGAGACCCAGTACTTC.

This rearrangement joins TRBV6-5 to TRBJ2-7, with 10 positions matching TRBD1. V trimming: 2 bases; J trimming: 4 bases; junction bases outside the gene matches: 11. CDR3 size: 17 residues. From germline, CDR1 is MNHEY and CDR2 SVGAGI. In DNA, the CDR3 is TGTGCCAGCAGTTACAGGGGGACAGGGGTAGGGAAGTACGAGCAGTACTTC. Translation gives CASSYRGTGVGKYEQYF.

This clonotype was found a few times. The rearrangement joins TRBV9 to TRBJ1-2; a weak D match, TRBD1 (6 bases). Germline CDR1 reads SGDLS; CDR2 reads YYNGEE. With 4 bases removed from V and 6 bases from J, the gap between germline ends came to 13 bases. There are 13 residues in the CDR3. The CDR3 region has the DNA TGTGCCAGCAGCCCAACAGGGAGGGATGGCTACACCTTC. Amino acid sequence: CASSPTGRDGYTF.

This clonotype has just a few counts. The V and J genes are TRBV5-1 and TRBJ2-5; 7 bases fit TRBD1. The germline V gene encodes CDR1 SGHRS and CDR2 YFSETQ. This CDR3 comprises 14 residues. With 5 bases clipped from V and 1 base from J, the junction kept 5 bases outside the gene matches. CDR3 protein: CASRRQGTQETQYF. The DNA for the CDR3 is TGCGCCAGCAGGAGACAGGGTACCCAAGAGACCCAGTACTTC.

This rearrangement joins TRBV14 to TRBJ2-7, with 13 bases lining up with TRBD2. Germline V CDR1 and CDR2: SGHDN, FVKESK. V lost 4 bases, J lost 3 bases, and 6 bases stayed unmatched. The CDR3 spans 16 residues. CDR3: CASSRRTSGGLYEQYF. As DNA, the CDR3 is TGTGCCAGCAGCCGGAGGACTAGCGGGGGCCTCTACGAGCAGTACTTC. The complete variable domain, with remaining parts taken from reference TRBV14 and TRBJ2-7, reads EAGVTQFPSHSVIEKGQTVTLRCDPISGHDNLYWYRRVMGKEIKFLLHFVKESKQDESGMPNNRFLAERTGGTYSTLKVQPAELEDSGVYFCASSRRTSGGLYEQYFGPGTRLTVT.

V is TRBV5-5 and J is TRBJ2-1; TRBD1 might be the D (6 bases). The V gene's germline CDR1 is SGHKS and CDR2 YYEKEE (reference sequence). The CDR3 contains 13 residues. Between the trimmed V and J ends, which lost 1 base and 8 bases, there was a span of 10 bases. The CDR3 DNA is TGTGCCAGCAGCTTGACAGGGTTGCATGAGCAGTTCTTC. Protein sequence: CASSLTGLHEQFF.

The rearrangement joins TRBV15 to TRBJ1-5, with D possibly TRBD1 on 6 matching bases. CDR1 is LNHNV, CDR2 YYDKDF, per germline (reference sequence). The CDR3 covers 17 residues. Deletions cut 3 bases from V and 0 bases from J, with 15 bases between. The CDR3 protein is CATSSYPTGRSNQPQHF. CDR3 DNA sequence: TGTGCCACCAGCAGTTACCCGACAGGTCGTAGCAATCAGCCCCAGCATTTT.